This T cell receptor beta chain was identified in a study of blood T cell repertoires in COVID-19. Overall study context: Samples came from the United States, Italy and Spain, spanning acute and convalescent COVID-19. From T cells, B-cell-depleted T cells, or PBMCs came the material, which was cDNA or gDNA.

Germline V gives CDR1 LGHDT, CDR2 YNNKEL (reference sequence). This CDR3 comprises 15 residues. Trimming removed 4 bases from V and 0 bases from J; junction bases left unmatched: 3. In the authors' workflow: Researchers report that nucleated cell counts were estimated from reference gene primer amplification. Method: immunoSEQ multiplex PCR; TCRdb's copy keeps in-frame clones and lacks some. Clone size and V and J calls were adopted from that table, with D and trimming inferred from the DNA. The sample lists approximately 210,000 clones; about four fifths were seen once. This clone was counted once. The J gene is TRBJ2-1, the V gene TRBV3-1 (or the pseudogene TRBV3-2); 7 nucleotides align to TRBD2. The specimen was peripheral blood. This receptor was identified in a woman between 35 and 50 years old with acute or convalescent COVID-19. CDR3 in amino acids: CASSPAGSSYNEQFF. DNA for the CDR3: TGTGCCAGCAGCCCAGCGGGGAGCTCCTACAATGAGCAGTTCTTC.